The rows below give T cell receptor beta chains drawn from one sample of a study of identical twins. Via MiXCR, TCRdb re-called the 5' RACE reads, giving one row per CDR3 protein. The table includes approximately 500,000 distinct CDR3 sequences, 20% to 25% detected once. The same sample was also studied in work on T cells expressing NK-cell markers.

What was sequenced was CD4+ T cells sorted from blood. These receptors all stem from a woman aged 18-29 years in good health. CDR3s include the opening cysteine and the closing phenylalanine or tryptophan. Each record gives: clone size, V gene, J gene, D gene, CDR3 DNA, CDR3 protein. D genes are given only for firm matches. Expanded clones are given a class, and other clones once, few, many or no size at all.

>-|TRBV20-1|TRBJ2-7|-
TGCAGTGCTGCGAGAGTGTACGAGCAGTACTTC
CSAARVYEQYF
>few|TRBV11-2|TRBJ1-4|-
TGTGCCAGCAGTGGGACGGGAGCAACTAATGAAAAACTGTTTTTT
CASSGTGATNEKLFF
>-|TRBV5-1|TRBJ1-2|TRBD1
TGCGCCAGCAGCATCGACAGGGGCCAAGATGGCTACACCTTC
CASSIDRGQDGYTF
>-|TRBV20-1|TRBJ2-3|-
TGCAGTGCTAGGGAGGGCGCGGGGATGAAAGATACGCAGTATTTT
CSAREGAGMKDTQYF
>few|TRBV20-1|TRBJ2-1|-
TGCAGTGCCAAGATGGAGGTCTACAATGAGCAGTTCTTC
CSAKMEVYNEQFF
>-|TRBV2|TRBJ2-1|-
TGTGCCAGCAGTGAAGCTTGGGATGAGCAGTTCTTC
CASSEAWDEQFF
>few|TRBV5-1|TRBJ2-3|TRBD2
TGCGCCAGCAGATCCGGACTAGCCGAAGATACGCAGTATTTT
CASRSGLAEDTQYF
>-|TRBV12-3/TRBV12-4|TRBJ1-2|TRBD1
TGTGCCAGCAGTTTCTACGCAGGGGGCGCGAATGGCTACACCTTC
CASSFYAGGANGYTF
>-|TRBV18|TRBJ1-1|-
TGTGCCAGCTCACTTTTCGACAGAGTGAACACTGAAGCTTTCTTT
CASSLFDRVNTEAFF
>-|TRBV20-1|TRBJ2-2|TRBD2
TGCAGTGCTAGAGATCGTGGCGGGGGGGCCCCGACCGGGGAGCTGTTTTTT
CSARDRGGGAPTGELFF
>few|TRBV29-1|TRBJ1-1|-
TGCAGCGTTGAAATTGCGCCAGGCGTAACGAACACTGAAGCTTTCTTT
CSVEIAPGVTNTEAFF
>few|TRBV7-2|TRBJ1-2|-
TGTGCCAGCAGCTTAGCGGGGGACGGCTATGGCTACACCTTC
CASSLAGDGYGYTF
>-|TRBV2|TRBJ1-5|TRBD1
TGTGCCAGCAGTGAAGCCGGGACAGGGGCCAGCAATCAGCCCCAGCATTTT
CASSEAGTGASNQPQHF
>few|TRBV6-1|TRBJ1-1|-
TGTGCCAGCAGTCTAACTTACAGGGACACTGAAGTTTTCTTT
CASSLTYRDTEVFF
>-|TRBV27|TRBJ2-3|-
TGTGCCAGCAGTTTTGCTTCAGGAGGGACGCAGTATTTT
CASSFASGGTQYF
>few|TRBV12-3/TRBV12-4|TRBJ1-5|TRBD1
TGTGCCAGCAGTTCCCTAGGGACAGTCAATCAGCCCCAGCATTTT
CASSSLGTVNQPQHF
>-|TRBV7-3|TRBJ2-1|TRBD1
TGTGCCAGCGGGCAGGGGGCATATGAGCAGTTCTTC
CASGQGAYEQFF
>few|TRBV7-9|TRBJ2-2|TRBD1
TGTGCCAGCAGCGAACAGGGGGTCGGGGAGCTGTTTTTT
CASSEQGVGELFF
>-|TRBV10-2|TRBJ2-5|-
TGCGCCAGCAGTGCTAGGGGGACTGTTCTCAAAGAGACCCAGTACTTC
CASSARGTVLKETQYF
>-|TRBV2|TRBJ1-1|-
TGTGCCACTAGAGGGGACATGGAAACTGAAGCTTTCTTT
CATRGDMETEAFF
>few|TRBV29-1|TRBJ2-5|TRBD2
TGCAGCACCGCCGGGGGGGGTCTCCAAGAGACCCAGTACTTC
CSTAGGGLQETQYF
>few|TRBV28|TRBJ2-5|TRBD2
TGTGCCAGCAGTTTAGAGACTAGCGGTGGGGAGACCCAGTACTTC
CASSLETSGGETQYF
>-|TRBV5-1|TRBJ2-3|-
TGCGCCAGCAGCTTGCAGGGAAAGAAGACAGATACGCAGTATTTT
CASSLQGKKTDTQYF
>few|TRBV12-3/TRBV12-4|TRBJ1-1|TRBD1
TGTGCCAGCAGTCCGGGACAGGGGGCCACTGAAGCTTTCTTT
CASSPGQGATEAFF
>-|TRBV5-1|TRBJ2-7|-
TGCGCCAGCAGCTACCCACAGGGTGGGAGGGAGCAGTACTTC
CASSYPQGGREQYF
>-|TRBV7-2|TRBJ1-1|-
TGTGCCAGCAGTATATCACACCAGAACACTGAAGCTTTCTTT
CASSISHQNTEAFF
>-|TRBV11-3|TRBJ2-1|-
TGTGCCAGCAGCTCCTCCCGGGGCTACAATGAGCAGTTCTTC
CASSSSRGYNEQFF
>few|TRBV7-2|TRBJ1-6|-
TGTGCCAGCAGCTTAGCCCCCAGGGAGGTTGGCTATAATTCACCCCTCCACTTT
CASSLAPREVGYNSPLHF
>-|TRBV20-1|TRBJ2-7|-
TGCAGTGCTAGCCGAGGGGGCTACGAGCAGTACTTC
CSASRGGYEQYF
>few|TRBV5-1|TRBJ2-1|TRBD2
TGCGCCAGCAGCCTAGGGACTAGCGGATATGAGCAGTTCTTC
CASSLGTSGYEQFF
>-|TRBV5-6|TRBJ1-2|TRBD1
TGTGCCAGCAGCTTGCAGGGGGCACCTAACTATGGCTACACCTTC
CASSLQGAPNYGYTF
>-|TRBV20-1|TRBJ2-2|TRBD2
TGCAGTGCTACTAGCGGATACACCGGGGAGCTGTTTTTT
CSATSGYTGELFF
>once|TRBV6-5|TRBJ2-3|-
TGTGCCAGCAGTTACGGAAATACGCAGTATTTT
CASSYGNTQYF
>few|TRBV11-2|TRBJ2-2|-
TGTGCCAGCAGCTTAGTGGCCACCGGGGAGCTGTTTTTT
CASSLVATGELFF
>few|TRBV20-1|TRBJ2-3|TRBD1
TGCAGTGCTTGGGACAGGGCCACAGATACGCAGTATTTT
CSAWDRATDTQYF
>-|TRBV12-3/TRBV12-4|TRBJ2-3|TRBD2
TGTGCCAGCAGGAGGTCTAGCGGGAACACAGATACGCAGTATTTT
CASRRSSGNTDTQYF
>-|TRBV7-2|TRBJ2-7|TRBD2
TGTGCCAGCAGCGAAAGCGGGGTAAGCTCCTACGAGCAGTACTTC
CASSESGVSSYEQYF
>-|TRBV19|TRBJ1-1|TRBD1
TGTGCCAGTAGTATCCGACAGGGGGGCACTGAAGCTTTCTTT
CASSIRQGGTEAFF
>-|TRBV6-2/TRBV6-3|TRBJ2-1|-
TGTGCCAGCAGCTATAGAAGTAATGAGCAGTTCTTC
CASSYRSNEQFF
>-|TRBV11-2|TRBJ1-2|TRBD1
TGTGCCAGCAGCCCAGGGGACAGCTATGGCTACACCTTC
CASSPGDSYGYTF
>-|TRBV5-1|TRBJ2-7|TRBD2
TGCGCCAGCGCGGGGGGGAACGAGCAGTACTTC
CASAGGNEQYF
>-|TRBV7-2|TRBJ1-1|-
TGTGCCAGCACCGTTGACACTGAAGCTTTCTTT
CASTVDTEAFF
>few|TRBV29-1|TRBJ2-5|TRBD2
TGCAGCGTCGGACGACGACTAGCGGGAGGCACCCCAGGGGAGACCCAGTACTTC
CSVGRRLAGGTPGETQYF
>few|TRBV25-1|TRBJ2-7|-
TGTGCCAGCAGTGACGGCAGTTGGGGGGTATACGAGCAGTACTTC
CASSDGSWGVYEQYF
>few|TRBV5-1|TRBJ2-1|TRBD2
TGCGCCTGCCGACCGGCTAGCGGCTACAATGAGCAGTTCTTC
CACRPASGYNEQFF
>-|TRBV5-1|TRBJ2-7|TRBD1
TGCGCCAGCAGCTCGAGGACAGGGAGCGAGCAGTACTTC
CASSSRTGSEQYF
>-|TRBV7-2|TRBJ2-3|-
TGTGCCAGCAGCTTAGCAGGGGCGCAGTATTTT
CASSLAGAQYF
>-|TRBV4-1|TRBJ2-2|-
TGCGCCAGCAGCCAAGTATTCGGCCCCGGGGAGCTGTTTTTT
CASSQVFGPGELFF
>few|TRBV6-5|TRBJ2-7|TRBD2
TGTGCCAGCAGTTACCTTAGCGGGAGCTACGAGCAGTACTTC
CASSYLSGSYEQYF
>-|TRBV10-1|TRBJ2-5|-
TGCGCCAGCAGTGAAGAGGGACTCCAAGAGACCCAGTACTTC
CASSEEGLQETQYF
>many|TRBV12-3/TRBV12-4|TRBJ1-2|-
TGTGCCAGCAGTAACGTGCCCGCGCCCCAGAGAAACACCTTC
CASSNVPAPQRNTF
>few|TRBV5-1|TRBJ2-1|TRBD2
TGCGCCAGCAGCCCCGGGGGGGTCAATGAGCAGTTCTTC
CASSPGGVNEQFF
>-|TRBV7-3|TRBJ1-2|-
TGTGCCAGCAGCCCTACGACCGGACCTAACTATGGCTACACCTTC
CASSPTTGPNYGYTF
>few|TRBV12-3/TRBV12-4|TRBJ2-1|-
TGTGCCAGCAGTTTAGGCCCTAATGAGCAGTTCTTC
CASSLGPNEQFF
>-|TRBV2|TRBJ2-7|TRBD1
TGTGCCAGCACGAGGGGGCACGGATACGAGCAGTACTTC
CASTRGHGYEQYF
>-|TRBV20-1|TRBJ2-3|TRBD1
TGCAGTGCCCCCTCGGACAGGGCTCCCGATACGCAGTATTTT
CSAPSDRAPDTQYF